The 2 T cell receptor beta chains below come from one sample, sequenced in a study of blood T cell repertoires in COVID-19. The assay was immunoSEQ multiplex PCR, and TCRdb's table has in-frame clones only and misses some. Counted here are tens of thousands of clones, about 85% occurring once; the ten biggest clones make up about 9.4%. The material sequenced was peripheral blood. These receptors all come from a human donor with acute or convalescent COVID-19. The donor label of this sample is uncertain.

In regard to this clone: Within the sample, other DNA sequences also encode this same CDR3. This sequence joins TRBV7-9 and TRBJ1-2; D is undetermined. Trimming shortened V by 1 base and J by 6 bases, and 6 bases separated the two germline ends. This CDR3 has 12 amino acids. Per the germline V gene, CDR1 is SEHNR and CDR2 is FQNEAQ (reference sequence). DNA for the CDR3: TGTGCCAGCAGCTTAGGTCCGGATGGCTACACCTTC. Its protein product is CASSLGPDGYTF.

The V call is TRBV9, the J call TRBJ2-3; the match to TRBD2 covers 9 bases. This CDR3 has 16 amino acids. Germline CDR1 is SGDLS and CDR2 is YYNGEE. After removal of 4 bases from V and 0 bases from J, the junction contained 6 bases not matched to a gene. The CDR3 here is CASSPPGLASTDTQYF. DNA for the CDR3: TGTGCCAGCAGCCCCCCCGGACTAGCGAGCACAGATACGCAGTATTTT.